This TCR beta chain was found in a study of early T cells in non-severe SARS-CoV-2 infection. This CDR3 is built from 17 residues. Trimming took off 0 bases at V and 0 bases at J, with 12 bases between the two ends. Germline loops: CDR1 LGHNA, CDR2 YSLEER. General study findings and limits: Matching results from VDJdb favored anti-spike CD8 responses, leaving private and CD4 specificities undetected.

On this clonotype itself: Its antigen remains unidentified.

Individual cDNA molecules each received unique molecular identifiers attached to them. TCRdb fed the 5' RACE reads into MiXCR, producing one record per CDR3 protein. The sample records tens of thousands of distinct CDR3 sequences, about a tenth being singletons. V and J are TRBV4-3 and TRBJ2-4, with D hard to call. The sequencing here drew on whole blood, taken at baseline. The receptor comes from an adult who was a healthcare worker with PCR-confirmed SARS-CoV-2 infection or an uninfected control (not recorded which). The CDR3 DNA sequence: TGCGCCAGCAGCCAAGACCCCGCACACCCAGCCAAAAACATTCAGTACTTC. Translated, it gives CASSQDPAHPAKNIQYF.